The 6 T cell receptor beta chains below come from one sample, sequenced in a study of post-analysis software for immune sequencing data. General study findings and limits: Compared with controls, patients had more of about 5 TRBV segments, including TRBV5-6, TRBV5-1 and TRBV20-1.

No antigen is known for these receptors. cDNA libraries of TCR beta carried unique molecular identifiers. TCRdb called the PCR reads again in MiXCR, with one record for every CDR3 protein. The sample contains 750,000 to 950,000 distinct CDR3 sequences, roughly 58% of which appear only once. The sample comprised blood. Every receptor here comes from a girl aged 5 to 17 with multiple sclerosis.

V usage is TRBV29-1 and J usage is TRBJ1-2; D not resolved. The CDR3 is 12 residues long. V was trimmed by 5 bases and J by 6 bases, leaving 13 bases between them. Germline-derived CDR1 and CDR2 are SQVTM and ANQGSEA. This chain's CDR3 is CSVIVVKDGYTF. DNA of the CDR3: TGCAGCGTTATAGTAGTCAAGGATGGCTACACCTTC.

The rearrangement links TRBV18 to TRBJ2-5; weak D call: TRBD1 (5 bases). CDR1 is KGHSH and CDR2 is LQKENI in the germline V gene. The CDR3 extends over 16 amino acids. The germline V and J ends were trimmed by 3 bases and 1 base, with 15 bases remaining between them. DNA for the CDR3: TGTGCCAGCTCACCGGGAAGGGGCCAGATCCAAGAGACCCAGTACTTC. Translated: CASSPGRGQIQETQYF. The whole variable domain, remainder taken from reference TRBV18 and TRBJ2-5, is NAGVMQNPRHLVRRRGQEARLRCSPMKGHSHVYWYRQLPEEGLKFMVYLQKENIIDESGMPKERFSAEFPKEGPSILRIQQVVRGDSAAYFCASSPGRGQIQETQYFGPGTRLLVL.

Comments on this clonotype: This CDR3 is missing its conserved last phenylalanine or tryptophan, likely due to a read error. The rearrangement links TRBV18 to TRBJ1-1; a possible D gene is TRBD1 (6 bases). Trimming took off 3 bases at V and 4 bases at J, with 21 bases between the two ends. The germline CDR1 and CDR2 sequences are KGHSH and LQKENI. The CDR3 totals 17 residues. CDR3 amino acids: CASSPLRGSGAGTEAFL. The CDR3 nucleotides are TGTGCCAGCTCACCTCTAAGGGGATCGGGGGCGGGCACTGAAGCTTTCTTG.

This clonotype showed up just a few times. V gene TRBV9 combines with J gene TRBJ2-7, with TRBD2 matching over 7 bases. CDR3 length: 13 residues. The V and J ends lost 4 bases and 3 bases, in that order; junction bases with no gene match: 4. Germline V gives CDR1 SGDLS, CDR2 YYNGEE. DNA of the CDR3: TGTGCCAGCAGCCAGACTAGCTGCTACGAGCAGTACTTC. Residues: CASSQTSCYEQYF.

The V gene is TRBV6-4, the J gene TRBJ1-1, with TRBD1 as a possible D gene (6 bases). This CDR3 region has 14 residues. V was shortened by 6 bases and J by 4 bases, with 15 bases between the two germline ends. Per germline, CDR1 MRHNA and CDR2 SNTAGT. CDR3 coding DNA: TGTGCCAGCAGCCCACAGGGCTCTGCCACTGAAGCTTTCTTT. Encoded protein: CASSPQGSATEAFF.

CDR3 protein: CASSHRTGGANTEAFF. DNA of the CDR3: TGTGCCAGCAGTCACAGGACAGGAGGGGCTAACACTGAAGCTTTCTTT. The chain has TRBV27 and TRBJ1-1; TRBD1 matches at 7 bases. J lost 2 bases, V lost 5 bases, and 11 bases had no gene match. This CDR3 region has 16 residues. From germline, CDR1 is MNHEY and CDR2 SMNVEV (reference sequence).